This T cell receptor beta chain came from a study of blood T cells in healthy people across ages. Overall study: There was about one barcoded beta molecule captured by template switching per two T cells.

The V and J ends lost 5 bases and 1 base respectively, with 12 bases between them. There are 14 residues in the CDR3. Per the germline V gene, CDR1 is SQVTM and CDR2 is ANQGSEA. Note on this clonotype: Its antigen remains unidentified.

Study-wide results and limits: Diversity figures based on one million T cells were deemed too low. For the donors, CMV status was unknown and possibly confounded expanded clonotype changes.

The donors, aged roughly 6 to 90, were healthy Caucasians from Russia. For the second PCR, which ran for about 6 to 12 cycles, a sample-barcoded 5' primer and a J-beta primer mix were used. TCRdb independently ran MiXCR on the 5' RACE reads; one entry per CDR3 protein. The table includes about 1.4 million distinct CDR3 sequences, 59% detected once. The sequencing input was blood. V and J are TRBV29-1 and TRBJ2-1; D remains unclear. This sequence was found in a man aged 18 to 30 in good health. The CDR3 reads CSVSPGGSYNEQFF. As DNA, the CDR3 is TGCAGCGTTTCCCCGGGTGGGTCCTACAATGAGCAGTTCTTC.